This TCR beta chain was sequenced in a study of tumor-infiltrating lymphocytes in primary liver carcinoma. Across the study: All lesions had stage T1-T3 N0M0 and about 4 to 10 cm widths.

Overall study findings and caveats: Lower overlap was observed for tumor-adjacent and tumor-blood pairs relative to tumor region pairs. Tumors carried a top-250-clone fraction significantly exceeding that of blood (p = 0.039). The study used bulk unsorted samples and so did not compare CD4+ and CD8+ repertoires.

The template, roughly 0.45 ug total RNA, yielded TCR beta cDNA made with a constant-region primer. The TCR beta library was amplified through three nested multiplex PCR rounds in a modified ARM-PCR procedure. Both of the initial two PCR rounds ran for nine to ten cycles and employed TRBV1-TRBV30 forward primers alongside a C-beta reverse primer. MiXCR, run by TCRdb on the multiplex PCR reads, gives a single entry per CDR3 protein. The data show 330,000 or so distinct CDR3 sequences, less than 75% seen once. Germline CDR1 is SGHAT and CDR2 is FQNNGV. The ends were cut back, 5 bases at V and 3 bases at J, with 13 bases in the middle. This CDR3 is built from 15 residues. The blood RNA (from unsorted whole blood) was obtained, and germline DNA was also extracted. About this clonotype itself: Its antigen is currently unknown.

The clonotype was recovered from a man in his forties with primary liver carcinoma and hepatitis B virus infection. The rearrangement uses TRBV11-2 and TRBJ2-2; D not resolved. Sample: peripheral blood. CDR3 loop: CASSPPWEDTGELFF. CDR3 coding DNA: TGTGCCAGCAGCCCCCCCTGGGAAGACACCGGGGAGCTGTTTTTT.